Below are 15 T cell receptor beta chains sequenced from a single sample in a study of patients and donors after allogeneic stem cell transplantation. Via MiXCR, TCRdb re-called the RT-PCR reads, giving one row per CDR3 protein. The sample holds roughly 940,000 distinct CDR3 sequences, around 17% seen once. The sequencing input was blood, either unsorted or a sorted T cell fraction (not recorded which). The source of these receptors is a human donor who was either an allogeneic HSCT recipient or a stem cell or donor lymphocyte infusion donor (not recorded which). It is not recorded whose cells these are; they may come from a transplant donor.

In the case of this clonotype: The junction differs from germline at one of its ends, possibly a read error. The chain links TRBV7-9 to TRBJ2-5; TRBD1 might be the D (6 bases). Germline CDR1 is SEHNR and CDR2 is FQNEAQ (reference sequence). The CDR3 is made up of 15 amino acids. The CDR3 DNA is TGTGCCATCAGCGTATGGGTGGCAGGGGTAGAGACCCAGTACTTC. Protein: CAISVWVAGVETQYF. The variable domain in full, completed from reference TRBV7-9 and TRBJ2-5, reads DTGVSQNPRHKITKRGQNVTFRCDPISEHNRLYWYRQTLGQGPEFLTYFQNEAQLEKSRLLSDRFSAERPKGSFSTLEIQRTEQGDSAMYLCAISVWVAGVETQYFGPGTRLLVL.

V usage is TRBV6-6 and J usage is TRBJ1-6; D remains ambiguous. V lost 4 bases, J lost 5 bases, and 6 bases lay in between. The CDR3 runs to 13 residues. CDR1 is MNHNY, CDR2 SVGAGI, per germline (reference sequence). The CDR3 bases are TGTGCCAGCAGTTGGGCGGATAATTCACCCCTCCACTTT. Translated, it gives CASSWADNSPLHF.

The table lists this clonotype with a few counts. This chain joins TRBV21-1 and TRBJ1-2; TRBD1 is taken as the D call from the table, unchecked against the DNA. TRBV21-1 is described as a pseudogene. The CDR3 has 15 residues. The CDR3 protein is CASSKDEQGAGGYTF. As DNA, the CDR3 is TGTGCCAGCAGTAAAGACGAACAGGGGGCGGGTGGCTACACCTTC.

The J gene is TRBJ2-1, the V gene TRBV5-1; D possibly corresponds to TRBD1 (6 bases). V lost 0 bases and J 6 bases, leaving 10 bases between the germline ends. The CDR3 is 14 amino acids. The germline V gene encodes CDR1 SGHRS and CDR2 YFSETQ. CDR3 sequence: CASSLADRINEQFF. The DNA for the CDR3 is TGCGCCAGCAGCTTGGCCGACAGGATCAATGAGCAGTTCTTC.

V gene TRBV24-1 combines with J gene TRBJ1-2; 11 bases are shared with TRBD1. The CDR3 consists of 17 residues. The trim removed 5 bases at V and 4 bases at J, leaving 11 bases unmatched. Germline CDR1 KGHDR, CDR2 SFDVKD. As DNA, the CDR3 is TGTGCCACCAGTGGGATAAAGGGGACAGGGGGAAGCTATGGCTACACCTTC. It is translated as CATSGIKGTGGSYGYTF.

In nucleotides, the CDR3 is TGTGCCAGCAGCCCGCGGGGAGGGCCGTCTCCCGATACGCAGTATTTT. Residues: CASSPRGGPSPDTQYF. This rearrangement joins TRBV7-3 to TRBJ2-3; 7 bases line up with TRBD2. Germline CDR1 is SGHTA and CDR2 is FQGTGA. The CDR3 covers 16 residues. After removal of 5 bases from V and 6 bases from J, the junction contained 14 bases not matched to a gene.

The table lists this clonotype with many counts. The CDR3 DNA reads TGTGCCAGCAGGGCCGATACGCAGTATTTT. Residues: CASRADTQYF. This chain joins TRBV12-3 or TRBV12-4 and TRBJ2-3; unclear D gene. V was clipped by 6 bases and J by 6 bases, with 4 bases between them. The length of the CDR3 is 10 residues.

CDR3 nucleotide sequence: TGTGCCAGCAGTGAATGGGGGGGTTTAGGAGACAATGAGCAGTTCTTC. Translated, it gives CASSEWGGLGDNEQFF. V gene TRBV25-1 combines with J gene TRBJ2-1, with 7 nucleotides matching TRBD2. Trimming took 1 base from V and 5 from J; bases not matched to a gene: 8. CDR1 is MGHDK and CDR2 is SYGVNS in the germline V gene. The CDR3 is made up of 16 amino acids.

This clonotype has just a few counts. The chain has TRBV4-1 and TRBJ1-1; TRBD1 matches at 7 bases. The V segment lost 1 base and the J segment 11 bases; nucleotides outside the gene matches: 7. The germline V gene encodes CDR1 MGHRA and CDR2 YSYEKL. This CDR3 spans 13 amino acids. The CDR3 reads CASSQVDRIGAFF. For the CDR3, the DNA is TGCGCCAGCAGCCAAGTGGACAGGATTGGGGCTTTCTTT.

The V gene is TRBV4-2, the J gene TRBJ2-2; 12 positions agree with TRBD1. The CDR3 spans 19 residues. V gave up 0 bases and J gave up 3 bases; unmatched junction bases: 8. The germline gives CDR1 LGHNA, CDR2 YNFKEQ. The CDR3 DNA reads TGTGCCAGCAGCCAAGACCGGGACAGGGGGCTTTGGGACACCGGGGAGCTGTTTTTT. Amino acid sequence: CASSQDRDRGLWDTGELFF.

In this sample, this clonotype turned up a few times. The CDR3 DNA follows: TGTGCCAGCAGCGGGTTAAGGAGGGGCCGGGAAGAGACCCAGTACTTC. It specifies CASSGLRRGREETQYF. This sequence joins TRBV5-6 and TRBJ2-5; D possibly corresponds to TRBD2 (6 bases). V gave up 4 bases and J gave up 3 bases, with 19 bases separating them. The V gene's germline CDR1 is SGHDT and CDR2 YYEEEE. The CDR3 spans 16 residues. Variable domain in full (rest from reference TRBV5-6 and TRBJ2-5): DAGVTQSPTHLIKTRGQQVTLRCSPKSGHDTVSWYQQALGQGPQFIFQYYEEEERQRGNFPDRFSGHQFPNYSSELNVNALLLGDSALYLCASSGLRRGREETQYFGPGTRLLVL.

This clonotype was picked up a small number of times. The gene calls are TRBV11-2 and TRBJ2-7, with 8 bases lining up with TRBD2. Trimming took 4 bases from V and 7 from J; bases not matched to a gene: 15. CDR1 and CDR2 (germline): SGHAT, FQNNGV. CDR3 length: 16 residues. CDR3 sequence: CASSYAPGLEYGEQYF. The CDR3 nucleotides read TGTGCCAGCAGCTACGCCCCGGGACTAGAGTACGGGGAGCAGTACTTC.

This clonotype was counted between two and nine times. J is TRBJ1-1 and V is TRBV9; 7 bases line up with TRBD1. The CDR3 length is 14 residues. Losses at the gene ends were 4 bases for V and 6 bases for J; bases not matched to a gene: 9. Germline V CDR1 and CDR2: SGDLS, YYNGEE. The CDR3 loop is CASSNGDRTAEAFF. For the CDR3, the DNA is TGTGCCAGCAGCAACGGGGACAGAACGGCTGAAGCTTTCTTT.

The chain combines TRBV20-1 with TRBJ1-6, with D maybe TRBD1 (6 bases). CDR3 length equals 14 residues. Trimming took off 2 bases at V and 14 bases at J, with 19 bases between the two ends. Germline V gene data show CDR1 as DFQATT and CDR2 as SNEGSKA (reference sequence). This CDR3 reads CSARWGGRPRALHF. The CDR3 DNA sequence: TGCAGTGCTAGATGGGGGGGGCGACCGAGGGCCCTCCACTTT.

This clonotype has just a few counts. The chain carries TRBV4-2 and TRBJ2-3, with D uncertain. The CDR3 covers 14 residues. Germline lookup yields CDR1 LGHNA and CDR2 YNFKEQ. V lost 0 bases, J lost 6 bases, and 10 bases lay in between. CDR3 bases: TGTGCCAGCAGCCAAGATTTATCTGGGGATACGCAGTATTTT. Its protein product is CASSQDLSGDTQYF.